This T cell receptor (beta chain) was identified in a study of tumor and adjacent non-tumor tissue in lung cancer. This sample's RNA came from whole unsorted tissue. CDR3 size: 12 residues. Germline values: CDR1 ENHRY, CDR2 SYGVKD. TCRbeta libraries were built with three rounds of nested PCR, modified from ARM-PCR. TCRdb re-analysed the multiplex PCR reads in MiXCR, keeping a single row per CDR3 protein. The sample lists about 120,000 distinct CDR3 sequences, under 90% seen once, with under 25% in the top ten. As to this clonotype: One junction end disagrees with the germline gene, perhaps due to a read error.

The receptor comes from a man in his 70s with non-small cell lung cancer. Sequencing was done on a sample of lung tumor tissue. This chain uses TRBV10-3 with TRBJ2-3; D unclear. CDR3: CPISEVEGAQYF. CDR3 sequence (DNA): TGTCCCATCAGTGAGGTCGAAGGTGCGCAGTATTTT.